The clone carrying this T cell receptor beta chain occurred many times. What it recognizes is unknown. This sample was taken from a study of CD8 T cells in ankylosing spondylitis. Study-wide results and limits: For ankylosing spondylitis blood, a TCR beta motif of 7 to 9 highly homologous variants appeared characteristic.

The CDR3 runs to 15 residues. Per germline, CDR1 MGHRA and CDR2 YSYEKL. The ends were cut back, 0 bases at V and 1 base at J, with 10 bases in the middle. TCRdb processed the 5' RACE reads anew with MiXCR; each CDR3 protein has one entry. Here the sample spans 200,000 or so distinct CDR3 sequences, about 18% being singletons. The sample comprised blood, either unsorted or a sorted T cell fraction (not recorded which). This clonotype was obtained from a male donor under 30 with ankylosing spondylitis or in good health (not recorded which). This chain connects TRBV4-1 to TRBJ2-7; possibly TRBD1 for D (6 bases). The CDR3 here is CASSQENQGSYEQYF. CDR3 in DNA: TGCGCCAGCAGCCAAGAAAACCAGGGGTCCTACGAGCAGTACTTC.